This T cell receptor (beta chain) was obtained from a study of T cell responses to AZD1222 COVID-19 vaccine. Points from the study as a whole: Among AZD1222 vaccinees, only 5 to 7 were seropositive at baseline. CD4 TCRs covered the whole spike, strongest at regions 160-218 and 743-854.

Data came from immunoSEQ multiplex PCR; TCRdb stores just in-frame clones and leaves some out. Among some 120,000 clones listed, about 79% were seen once. Second-dose schedules of about 4 or about 12 weeks were combined. A remark on this clone: The antigen is undetermined.

Germline CDR1 reads SGHTA; CDR2 reads FQGNSA. V was cut by 7 bases and J by 1 base, with 14 bases left in between. This CDR3 has 15 amino acids. The receptor comes from an adult who received the AZD1222 COVID-19 vaccine. This rearrangement joins TRBV7-2 to TRBJ1-3; D is ambiguous. The source material was peripheral blood, sampled 28 days after the second AZD1222 dose. The chain's CDR3 is CASTLSAESGNTIYF. CDR3 nucleotide sequence: TGTGCCAGCACCCTCTCGGCTGAATCTGGAAACACCATATATTTT.